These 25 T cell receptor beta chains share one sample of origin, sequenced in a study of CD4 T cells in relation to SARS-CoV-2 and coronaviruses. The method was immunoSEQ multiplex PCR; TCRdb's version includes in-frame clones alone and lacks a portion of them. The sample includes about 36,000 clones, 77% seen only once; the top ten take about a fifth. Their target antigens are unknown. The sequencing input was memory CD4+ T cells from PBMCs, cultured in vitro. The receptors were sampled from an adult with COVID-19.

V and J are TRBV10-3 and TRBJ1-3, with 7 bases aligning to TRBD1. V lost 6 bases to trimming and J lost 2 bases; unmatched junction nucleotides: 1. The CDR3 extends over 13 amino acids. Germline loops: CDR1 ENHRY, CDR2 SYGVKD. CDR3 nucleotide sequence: TGTGCCATCAGACAGGGGCCTGGAAACACCATATATTTT. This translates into CAIRQGPGNTIYF.

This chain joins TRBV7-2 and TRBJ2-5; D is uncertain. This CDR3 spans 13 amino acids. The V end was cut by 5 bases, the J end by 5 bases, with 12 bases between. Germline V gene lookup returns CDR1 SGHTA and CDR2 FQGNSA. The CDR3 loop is CASSTALWETQYF. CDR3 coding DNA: TGTGCCAGCAGCACCGCCCTTTGGGAGACCCAGTACTTC.

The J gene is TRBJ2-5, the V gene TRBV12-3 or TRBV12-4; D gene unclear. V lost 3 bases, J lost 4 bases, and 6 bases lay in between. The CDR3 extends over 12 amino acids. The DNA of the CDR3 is TGTGCCAGCAGTTTTTATAGAGAGACCCAGTACTTC. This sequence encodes CASSFYRETQYF.

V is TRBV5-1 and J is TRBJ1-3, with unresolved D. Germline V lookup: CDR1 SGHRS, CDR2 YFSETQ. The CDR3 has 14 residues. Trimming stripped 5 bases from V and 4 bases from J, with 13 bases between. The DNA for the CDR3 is TGCGCCAGCAGAGGTACAAGCGGGGGAAACACCATATATTTT. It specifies CASRGTSGGNTIYF.

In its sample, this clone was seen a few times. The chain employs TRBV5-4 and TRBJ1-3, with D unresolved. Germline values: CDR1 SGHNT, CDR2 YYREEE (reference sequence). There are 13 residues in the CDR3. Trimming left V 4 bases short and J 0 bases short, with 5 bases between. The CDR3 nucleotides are TGTGCCAGCAGCCGGGACTCTGGAAACACCATATATTTT. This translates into CASSRDSGNTIYF. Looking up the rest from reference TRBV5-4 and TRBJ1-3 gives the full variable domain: ETGVTQSPTHLIKTRGQQVTLRCSSQSGHNTVSWYQQALGQGPQFIFQYYREEENGRGNFPPRFSGLQFPNYSSELNVNALELDDSALYLCASSRDSGNTIYFGEGSWLTVV.

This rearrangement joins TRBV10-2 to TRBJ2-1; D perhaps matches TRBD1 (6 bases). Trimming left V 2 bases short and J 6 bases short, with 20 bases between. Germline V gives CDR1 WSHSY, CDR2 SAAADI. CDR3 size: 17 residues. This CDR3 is CASSENLGQGSSNEQFF. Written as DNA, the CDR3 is TGCGCCAGCAGTGAGAATTTAGGGCAGGGGAGTAGCAATGAGCAGTTCTTC.

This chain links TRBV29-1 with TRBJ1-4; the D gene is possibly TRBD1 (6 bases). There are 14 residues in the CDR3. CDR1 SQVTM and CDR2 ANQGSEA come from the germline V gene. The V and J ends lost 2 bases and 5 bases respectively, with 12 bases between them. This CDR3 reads CSVETTGTNEKLFF. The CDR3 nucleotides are TGCAGCGTTGAAACGACAGGAACGAATGAAAAACTGTTTTTT.

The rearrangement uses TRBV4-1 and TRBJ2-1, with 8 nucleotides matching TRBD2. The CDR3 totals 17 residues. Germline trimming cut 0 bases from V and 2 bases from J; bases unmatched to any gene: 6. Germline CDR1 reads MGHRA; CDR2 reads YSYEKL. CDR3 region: CASSQDRVAGTYNEQFF. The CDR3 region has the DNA TGCGCCAGCAGCCAAGATCGGGTAGCGGGAACCTACAATGAGCAGTTCTTC.

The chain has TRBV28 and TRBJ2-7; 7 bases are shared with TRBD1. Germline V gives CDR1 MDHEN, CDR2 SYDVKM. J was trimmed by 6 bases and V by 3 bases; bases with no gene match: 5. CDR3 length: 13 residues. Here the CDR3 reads CASSFSQGSEQYF. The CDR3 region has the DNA TGTGCCAGCAGTTTTTCACAGGGGAGCGAGCAGTACTTC.

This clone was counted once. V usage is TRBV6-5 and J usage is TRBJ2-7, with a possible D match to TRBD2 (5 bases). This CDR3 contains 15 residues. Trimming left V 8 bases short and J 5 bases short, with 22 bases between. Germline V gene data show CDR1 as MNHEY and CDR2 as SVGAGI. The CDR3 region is CASGKVTGFGNEQYF. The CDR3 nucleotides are TGTGCCAGCGGAAAAGTGACTGGGTTCGGGAACGAGCAGTACTTC.

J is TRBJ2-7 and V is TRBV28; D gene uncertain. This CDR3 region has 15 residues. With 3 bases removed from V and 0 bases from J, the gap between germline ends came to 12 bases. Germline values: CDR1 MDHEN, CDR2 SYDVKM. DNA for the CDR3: TGTGCCAGCAGTTTGTTCCGAGACGACTCCTACGAGCAGTACTTC. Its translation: CASSLFRDDSYEQYF.

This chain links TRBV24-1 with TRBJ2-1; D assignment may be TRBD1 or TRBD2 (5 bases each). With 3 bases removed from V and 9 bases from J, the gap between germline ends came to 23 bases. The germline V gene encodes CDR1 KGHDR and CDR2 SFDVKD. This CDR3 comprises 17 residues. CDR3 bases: TGTGCCACCAGTGATCCCCCGGGACGCGGAGGCCCCCGTGAGCAGTTCTTC. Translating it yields CATSDPPGRGGPREQFF.

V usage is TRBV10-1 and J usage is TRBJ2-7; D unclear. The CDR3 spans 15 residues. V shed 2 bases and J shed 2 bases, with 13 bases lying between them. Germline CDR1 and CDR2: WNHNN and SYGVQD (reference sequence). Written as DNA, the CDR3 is TGCGCCAGCAGTGAGGGGGTAGTCCCCCCCTACGAGCAGTACTTC. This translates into CASSEGVVPPYEQYF.

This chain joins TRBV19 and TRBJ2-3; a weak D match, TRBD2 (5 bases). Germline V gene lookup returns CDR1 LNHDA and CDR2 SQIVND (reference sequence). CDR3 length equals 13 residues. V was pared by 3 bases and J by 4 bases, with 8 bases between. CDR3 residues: CASSIRGADTQYF. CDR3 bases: TGTGCCAGTAGTATTCGGGGTGCAGATACGCAGTATTTT.

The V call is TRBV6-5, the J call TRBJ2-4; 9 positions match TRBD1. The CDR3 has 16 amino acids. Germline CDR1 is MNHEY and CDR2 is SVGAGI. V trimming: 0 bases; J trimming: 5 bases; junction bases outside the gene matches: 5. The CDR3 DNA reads TGTGCCAGCAGTTACTCGTGGGACAGGGTCGAAAACATTCAGTACTTC. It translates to CASSYSWDRVENIQYF.

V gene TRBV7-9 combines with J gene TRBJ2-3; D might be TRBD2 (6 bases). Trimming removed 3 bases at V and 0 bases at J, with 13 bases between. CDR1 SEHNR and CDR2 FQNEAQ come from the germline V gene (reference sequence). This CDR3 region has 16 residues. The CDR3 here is CASSFLLGGSTDTQYF. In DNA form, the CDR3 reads TGTGCCAGCAGCTTTCTGCTCGGGGGAAGCACAGATACGCAGTATTTT.

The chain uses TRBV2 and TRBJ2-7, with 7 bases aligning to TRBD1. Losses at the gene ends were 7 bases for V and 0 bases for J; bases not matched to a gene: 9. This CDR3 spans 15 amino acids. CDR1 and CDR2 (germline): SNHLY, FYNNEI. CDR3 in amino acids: CASTRDRVSSYEQYF. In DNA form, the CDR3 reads TGTGCCAGCACTAGAGACAGGGTTAGCTCCTACGAGCAGTACTTC. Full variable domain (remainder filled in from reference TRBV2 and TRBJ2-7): EPEVTQTPSHQVTQMGQEVILRCVPISNHLYFYWYRQILGQKVEFLVSFYNNEISEKSEIFDDQFSVERPDGSNFTLKIRSTKLEDSAMYFCASTRDRVSSYEQYFGPGTRLTVT.

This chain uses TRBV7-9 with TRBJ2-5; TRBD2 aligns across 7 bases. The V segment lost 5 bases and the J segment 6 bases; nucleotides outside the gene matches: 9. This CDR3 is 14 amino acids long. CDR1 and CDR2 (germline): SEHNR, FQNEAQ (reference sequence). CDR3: CASSKSGGIQTQYF. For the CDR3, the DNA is TGTGCCAGCAGCAAATCCGGGGGGATCCAGACCCAGTACTTC.

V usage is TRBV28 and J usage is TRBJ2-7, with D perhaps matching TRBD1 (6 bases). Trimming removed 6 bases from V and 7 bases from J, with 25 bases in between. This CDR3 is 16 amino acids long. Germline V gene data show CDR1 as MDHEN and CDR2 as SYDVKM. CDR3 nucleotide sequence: TGTGCCAGCAGGCCCCCGGGTCCAGGGGCATCTAGGGAGCAGTACTTC. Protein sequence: CASRPPGPGASREQYF.

Here the CDR3 reads CASSSGGWGTGELFF. The CDR3 DNA reads as TGCGCCAGCAGCTCCGGAGGGTGGGGCACCGGGGAGCTGTTTTTT. This sequence joins TRBV5-1 and TRBJ2-2, with D tentatively TRBD2 (6 bases). Germline V gene data show CDR1 as SGHRS and CDR2 as YFSETQ. Trimming left V 3 bases short and J 4 bases short, with 13 bases between. CDR3 size: 15 residues.

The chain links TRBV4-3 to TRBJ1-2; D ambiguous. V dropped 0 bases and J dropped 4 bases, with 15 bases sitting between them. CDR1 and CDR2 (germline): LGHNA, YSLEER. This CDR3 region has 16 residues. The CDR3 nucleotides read TGCGCCAGCAGCCAAGATCTGAAAGATCTCATCTATGGCTACACCTTC. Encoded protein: CASSQDLKDLIYGYTF.

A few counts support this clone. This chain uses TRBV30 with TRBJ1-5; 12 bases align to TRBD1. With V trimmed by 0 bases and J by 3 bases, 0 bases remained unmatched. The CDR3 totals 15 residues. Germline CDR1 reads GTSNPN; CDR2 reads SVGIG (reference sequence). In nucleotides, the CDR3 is TGTGCCTGGAGTGTGGGACAGGGGGCCAATCAGCCCCAGCATTTT. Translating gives CAWSVGQGANQPQHF.

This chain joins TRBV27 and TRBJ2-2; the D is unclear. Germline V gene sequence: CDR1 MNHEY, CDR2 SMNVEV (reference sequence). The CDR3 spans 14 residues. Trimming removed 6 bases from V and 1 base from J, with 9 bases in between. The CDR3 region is CASSKRLNTGELFF. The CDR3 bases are TGTGCCAGCAGCAAAAGACTGAACACCGGGGAGCTGTTTTTT.

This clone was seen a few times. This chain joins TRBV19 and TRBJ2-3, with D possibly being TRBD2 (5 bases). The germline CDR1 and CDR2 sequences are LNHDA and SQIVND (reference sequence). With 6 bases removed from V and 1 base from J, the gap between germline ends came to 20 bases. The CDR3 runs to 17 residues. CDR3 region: CASSLSGPGKGTDTQYF. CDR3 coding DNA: TGTGCCAGTAGCCTATCCGGGCCCGGGAAGGGCACAGATACGCAGTATTTT.

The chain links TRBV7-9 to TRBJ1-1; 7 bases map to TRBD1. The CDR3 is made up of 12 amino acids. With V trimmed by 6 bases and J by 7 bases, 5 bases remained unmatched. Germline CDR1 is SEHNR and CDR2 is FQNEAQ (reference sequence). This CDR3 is CASSWDRNEAFF. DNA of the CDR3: TGTGCCAGCAGTTGGGACAGAAATGAAGCTTTCTTT.